Shown below are 31 T cell receptor beta chains from a single sample sequenced in a study of blood T cells in healthy people across ages. Sample-barcoded 5' priming and a J-beta primer mix drove a second PCR of 7 to 11 cycles. TCRdb passed the 5' RACE reads through MiXCR, listing each CDR3 protein once. The sample carries about 640,000 distinct CDR3 sequences, 25% to 35% recorded once. Specimen: blood. These receptor sequences come from a woman of 80 years or more in good health.

Concerning this clonotype: The junction does not match germline at one end; this may be a read error. The chain uses TRBV29-1 and TRBJ2-3, with TRBD2 matching over 12 bases. Germline CDR1 SQVTM, CDR2 ANQGSEA. CDR3 length equals 16 residues. CDR3 sequence reads: CSVEGLAGGSTDAQYF. The CDR3 DNA follows: TGCAGCGTTGAAGGGCTAGCGGGGGGGAGCACAGATGCGCAGTATTTT.

This clonotype was picked up a small number of times. This may be a read error: a much more frequent sequence differs by one nucleotide. The V and J genes are TRBV7-2 and TRBJ2-1; D could derive from TRBD1 or TRBD2 (6 bases each). V lost 5 bases to trimming and J lost 10 bases, with 12 bases between them. The CDR3 covers 12 residues. Germline assignment: CDR1 SGHTA and CDR2 FQGNSA. The DNA of the CDR3 is TGTGCCAGCAGCATGGGGGGCTACGAGCAGTTCTTC. Its protein is CASSMGGYEQFF.

This clonotype has at least ten counts. The V and J genes are TRBV7-8 and TRBJ2-3, with 11 bases fitting TRBD2. Germline assignment: CDR1 SGHVS and CDR2 FQNEAQ. The junction had 12 bases not matched to a gene; V was cut back by 4 bases and J by 0 bases. The CDR3 totals 19 residues. The CDR3 DNA is TGTGCCAGCAGCTCAACACTAGCGGGGGTACTCTCTAGCACAGATACGCAGTATTTT. It yields the protein CASSSTLAGVLSSTDTQYF.

This clonotype was seen at least ten times. The chain has TRBV5-5 and TRBJ1-1, with a possible D match to TRBD1 (6 bases). The CDR3 has 13 residues. Trimming took 3 bases from V and 0 from J, leaving 6 bases between them. CDR1 and CDR2 from the germline V gene are SGHKS and YYEKEE (reference sequence). The chain's CDR3 is CASSWTVNTEAFF. As DNA, the CDR3 is TGTGCCAGCAGCTGGACAGTGAACACTGAAGCTTTCTTT.

This clonotype was seen at least ten times. The V and J genes are TRBV4-1 and TRBJ2-3; TRBD1 agrees at 10 bases. The germline V gene encodes CDR1 MGHRA and CDR2 YSYEKL. J gave up 2 bases and V 3 bases, and 8 bases lay outside the gene matches. CDR3 length: 17 amino acids. The CDR3 sequence is CASSQERDRGPTDTQYF. In DNA form, the CDR3 reads TGCGCCAGCAGCCAGGAAAGGGACAGGGGCCCCACAGATACGCAGTATTTT.

The chain carries TRBV28 and TRBJ1-1, with TRBD1 matching 7 bases. The germline V gene encodes CDR1 MDHEN and CDR2 SYDVKM. The CDR3 consists of 11 residues. Trimming took 10 bases from V and 7 from J; bases not matched to a gene: 6. The CDR3 sequence is CAIRQGREAFF. In DNA form, the CDR3 reads TGTGCCATTCGACAGGGTCGTGAAGCTTTCTTT.

This clonotype was picked up many times. The V call is TRBV12-3 or TRBV12-4, the J call TRBJ1-2; the D gene is possibly TRBD1 (6 bases). Trimming left V 2 bases short and J 8 bases short, with 12 bases between. This CDR3 region has 13 residues. The CDR3 region is CASSLMTGSGYTF. DNA for the CDR3: TGTGCCAGCAGTTTAATGACAGGCAGCGGCTACACCTTC.

The table lists this clonotype with many counts. The chain uses TRBV4-3 and TRBJ1-1; 7 bases fit TRBD1. Germline loops: CDR1 LGHNA, CDR2 YSLEER. The CDR3 loop spans 15 amino acids. J gave up 5 bases and V 0 bases, and 6 bases lay outside the gene matches. CDR3 nucleotide sequence: TGCGCCAGCAGCCAAGACAGGGGGATGGGAACTGAAGCTTTCTTT. Its protein is CASSQDRGMGTEAFF.

There are many counts of this clonotype. The chain is built from TRBV20-1 and TRBJ2-1; D remains ambiguous. The J call may be faulty, since TRBJ2-7 better matches the DNA end. Germline CDR1 and CDR2: DFQATT and SNEGSKA (reference sequence). The CDR3 is 16 amino acids. This chain's CDR3 is CSARVTKPGSYNEQYF. In nucleotides, the CDR3 is TGCAGTGCTAGAGTGACGAAGCCTGGGTCCTACAATGAGCAGTACTTC.

This clonotype was detected ten times or more. The chain joins TRBV12-3 or TRBV12-4 to TRBJ2-1, with unresolved D. V was clipped by 4 bases and J by 1 base, with 8 bases between them. The CDR3 sequence is 14 residues long. For the CDR3, the DNA is TGTGCCAGCAGTTCAGTAAAGTCCTACAATGAGCAGTTCTTC. Translation gives CASSSVKSYNEQFF.

This clonotype was counted at least ten times. The chain combines TRBV12-3 or TRBV12-4 with TRBJ2-3; D remains ambiguous. V was shortened by 2 bases and J by 5 bases, with 5 bases between the two germline ends. The CDR3 sequence is 12 residues long. CDR3 in amino acids: CASSLRKDTQYF. CDR3 DNA: TGTGCCAGCAGTTTAAGGAAAGATACGCAGTATTTT.

This chain connects TRBV3-1 to TRBJ2-1, with 7 bases lining up with TRBD1. The J call is in doubt because the DNA end fits TRBJ2-7 better. The V gene's germline CDR1 is LGHDT and CDR2 YNNKEL (reference sequence). This CDR3 is built from 16 residues. The CDR3 region has the DNA TGTGCCAGCAGCTCTATAGAGGGGGCCCAACAGAATGAGCAGTACTTC. It is translated as CASSSIEGAQQNEQYF.

For this clonotype: This may come from a read error, since a much larger clone is one base off. The chain carries TRBV4-2 and TRBJ2-4; TRBD2 is a possible D gene (7 bases). Between the trimmed V and J ends, which lost 1 base and 13 bases, there was a span of 20 bases. CDR1 and CDR2 (germline): LGHNA, YNFKEQ. This CDR3 has 15 amino acids. CDR3 sequence reads: CASSQAGGRYNEQYF. For the CDR3, the DNA is TGTGCCAGCAGCCAAGCCGGGGGGCGGTACAATGAGCAGTACTTC.

The chain combines TRBV9 with TRBJ2-5, with 9 nucleotides matching TRBD2. CDR3 length: 16 amino acids. Germline trimming cut 2 bases from V and 5 bases from J; bases unmatched to any gene: 10. CDR1 is SGDLS, CDR2 YYNGEE, per germline. In DNA, the CDR3 is TGTGCCAGCAGCGTTCTAGCGGGGCAGGGCACGGAGACCCAGTACTTC. Protein: CASSVLAGQGTETQYF.

This clonotype was recorded a few times. V usage is TRBV20-1 and J usage is TRBJ1-2, with D hard to call. CDR1 and CDR2 (germline): DFQATT, SNEGSKA (reference sequence). The ends were cut back, 5 bases at V and 0 bases at J, with 13 bases in the middle. The length of the CDR3 is 14 residues. The CDR3 spells CSAPHTSPNYGYTF. The CDR3 DNA is TGCAGTGCTCCTCACACAAGCCCTAACTATGGCTACACCTTC.

V usage is TRBV21-1 and J usage is TRBJ2-4; the table assigns TRBD1, which was not confirmed against the DNA. TRBJ2-7 explains the end of the DNA better; the J call may be wrong. TRBV21-1 has pseudogene status. This CDR3 contains 16 residues. DNA of the CDR3: TGTGCCAGCAGCAAAGAGCTCCAGGGTGGCCTCTACGAGCAGTACTTC. Residues: CASSKELQGGLYEQYF.

This clonotype was picked up many times. The chain is built from TRBV6-1 and TRBJ1-2; D perhaps matches TRBD1 (6 bases). This CDR3 region has 17 residues. V was cut by 11 bases and J by 4 bases, with 29 bases left in between. Per the germline V gene, CDR1 is MNHNS and CDR2 is SASEGT. In DNA, the CDR3 is TGTGCCTCGGTTGGGGCCACAGGGAGGGGTTGGGGCTATGGCTACACCTTC. It encodes CASVGATGRGWGYGYTF.

Points on this clonotype: With a much larger clone just one base away, this may be a read error. The chain recombines TRBV20-1 with TRBJ1-5; unclear D gene. The CDR3 is 14 amino acids. Germline V gene data show CDR1 as DFQATT and CDR2 as SNEGSKA (reference sequence). The V and J ends lost 3 bases and 3 bases respectively, with 12 bases between them. For the CDR3, the DNA is TGCAGTGCTAGCCCCATCGGCAACAATCAGCCCCAGCATTTT. Translating gives CSASPIGNNQPQHF.

In its sample, this clonotype was seen many times. The junction and the germline gene differ at one end; a read error may be behind it. The CDR3 bases are TGTGCCAGCAGCTTAGGCGGCGAGCAGTACTTC. The encoded protein is CASSLGGEQYF. The V and J genes are TRBV5-1 and TRBJ2-7; no clear D. This CDR3 has 11 amino acids. Per germline, CDR1 SGHRS and CDR2 YFSETQ. Full variable domain (rest looked up from reference TRBV5-1 and TRBJ2-7): KAGVTQTPRYLIKTRGQQVTLSCSPISGHRSVSWYQQTPGQGLQFLFEYFSETQRNKGNFPGRFSGRQFSNSRSEMNVSTLELGDSALYLCASSLGGEQYFGPGTRLTVT.

This clonotype was recorded at least ten times. The chain couples TRBV6-5 to TRBJ1-2, with 9 bases lining up with TRBD1. The germline V gene has CDR1 MNHEY and CDR2 SVGAGI. This CDR3 is 14 amino acids long. The ends lost 8 bases at V and 5 bases at J; junction bases unmatched: 9. The CDR3 DNA reads TGTGCCAGCGCCCAAACGGGACAGGGTTATGGCTACACCTTC. Translating it yields CASAQTGQGYGYTF.

The chain has TRBV9 and TRBJ1-1, with D maybe TRBD1 (6 bases). The CDR3 length is 14 residues. Germline V gives CDR1 SGDLS, CDR2 YYNGEE. Trimming shortened V by 2 bases and J by 1 base, and 9 bases separated the two germline ends. For the CDR3, the DNA is TGTGCCAGCAGCGTTGAGGGGGAGAACACTGAAGCTTTCTTT. Its protein is CASSVEGENTEAFF.

In this sample, this clonotype turned up many times. The V call is TRBV6-2 or TRBV6-3, the J call TRBJ2-7; 10 nucleotides match TRBD1. This CDR3 has 16 residues. Germline assignment: CDR1 MNHEY and CDR2 SVGEGT. J gave up 3 bases and V 0 bases, and 5 bases lay outside the gene matches. This CDR3 is CASSYSRDRGFYEQYF. CDR3 in DNA: TGTGCCAGCAGTTACTCCCGGGACAGGGGATTCTACGAGCAGTACTTC.

This clonotype was observed many times. The chain joins TRBV20-1 to TRBJ2-7; D ambiguous. This CDR3 has 10 amino acids. Trimming pared 2 bases from V and 6 bases from J, leaving 5 bases between. Germline CDR1 DFQATT, CDR2 SNEGSKA (reference sequence). This CDR3 reads CSARQVEQYF. The DNA for the CDR3 is TGCAGTGCTAGACAGGTCGAGCAGTACTTC.

The sample holds a few counts of this clonotype. A read error may be the cause here, since a much bigger clone is one base away. V and J are TRBV20-1 and TRBJ2-5; 12 bases fit TRBD2. Germline CDR1 and CDR2: DFQATT and SNEGSKA (reference sequence). This CDR3 is built from 13 residues. The V segment lost 6 bases and the J segment 4 bases; nucleotides outside the gene matches: 3. CDR3 loop: CSAKTSGRETQYF. CDR3 in DNA: TGCAGTGCGAAGACTAGCGGGAGAGAGACCCAGTACTTC.

This chain connects TRBV9 to TRBJ1-4, with 7 bases aligning to TRBD1. This CDR3 spans 14 amino acids. V gave up 2 bases and J gave up 8 bases; unmatched junction bases: 6. From germline, CDR1 is SGDLS and CDR2 YYNGEE. This chain's CDR3 is CASSVSGGGEKLFF. The CDR3 DNA follows: TGTGCCAGCAGCGTGTCAGGGGGAGGCGAAAAACTGTTTTTT.

This clonotype showed up many times. The chain recombines TRBV27 with TRBJ1-2; 7 bases match TRBD1. The CDR3 runs 14 residues. Germline V gene lookup returns CDR1 MNHEY and CDR2 SMNVEV (reference sequence). The V gene end was trimmed by 2 bases and the J gene end by 4 bases; junction bases not matched to a gene: 4. The DNA for the CDR3 is TGTGCCAGCAGTTTAGAGGGGGCGGGCTATGGCTACACCTTC. Translating gives CASSLEGAGYGYTF.

The chain combines TRBV20-1 with TRBJ2-1; a weak D match, TRBD2 (5 bases). This CDR3 region has 15 residues. Trimming cost V 2 bases and J 2 bases, with 13 bases left between them. The germline V gene has CDR1 DFQATT and CDR2 SNEGSKA (reference sequence). CDR3 DNA: TGCAGTGCTAGAATTAAGGAGCGGCCCTACAATGAGCAGTTCTTC. Protein sequence: CSARIKERPYNEQFF.

This chain links TRBV4-1 with TRBJ2-3; D is possibly TRBD2 (6 bases). CDR1 is MGHRA, CDR2 YSYEKL, per germline. The CDR3 runs to 16 residues. With 0 bases removed from V and 6 bases from J, the gap between germline ends came to 16 bases. CDR3: CASSQDELAPRDTQYF. CDR3 nucleotide sequence: TGCGCCAGCAGCCAAGATGAACTAGCTCCTCGGGATACGCAGTATTTT.

This clonotype occurred many times. The rearrangement joins TRBV9 to TRBJ2-7; D gene unclear. The CDR3 totals 14 residues. Trimming cost V 4 bases and J 3 bases, with 14 bases left between them. The germline V gene has CDR1 SGDLS and CDR2 YYNGEE. CDR3 sequence reads: CASSPRMSSYEQYF. The CDR3 DNA sequence: TGTGCCAGCAGCCCCCGGATGTCCAGCTACGAGCAGTACTTC.

As concerns this clonotype: A much more abundant neighbour one base away suggests this may be a read error. The chain links TRBV7-9 to TRBJ1-1; 9 nucleotides agree with TRBD1. Germline CDR1 SEHNR, CDR2 FQNEAQ (reference sequence). The length of the CDR3 is 14 residues. CDR3 protein: CARSLGQGSLEAFF. CDR3 nucleotides: TGTGCCAGGAGCTTAGGACAGGGGTCCCTTGAAGCTTTCTTT.

This clonotype has ten or more counts. The J gene is TRBJ1-6, the V gene TRBV12-3 or TRBV12-4, with 8 positions matching TRBD1. Trimming took 2 bases from V and 8 from J; bases not matched to a gene: 2. The CDR3 covers 14 residues. CDR3 in amino acids: CASSLKTGDSPLHF. CDR3 DNA sequence: TGTGCCAGCAGTTTAAAGACAGGGGATTCACCCCTCCACTTT.